These 15 T cell receptor beta chains were all obtained from the same sample, sequenced in a study of blood T cells in healthy people across ages. Then a second PCR, running about 6 to 11 cycles, was carried out with a sample-barcoded 5' primer and a J-beta primer mix. TCRdb reprocessed the 5' RACE reads via MiXCR and lists one record per CDR3 protein. In the table there are 600,000 to 800,000 distinct CDR3 sequences, around 52% of which are singletons. The specimen sequenced was blood. The receptors here all came from an elderly woman in good health.

V and J are TRBV7-9 and TRBJ2-3; 10 bases fit TRBD2. With 2 bases clipped from V and 7 bases from J, the junction kept 12 bases outside the gene matches. The CDR3 is made up of 17 amino acids. Germline CDR1 SEHNR, CDR2 FQNEAQ (reference sequence). The CDR3 protein is CASSLQGQREGLHTQYF. In nucleotides, the CDR3 is TGTGCCAGCAGCTTACAGGGCCAGCGGGAGGGCCTTCATACGCAGTATTTT.

This chain links TRBV27 with TRBJ2-1; D is unresolved. The germline V gene has CDR1 MNHEY and CDR2 SMNVEV (reference sequence). The CDR3 contains 16 residues. V was pared by 3 bases and J by 4 bases, with 16 bases between. For the CDR3, the DNA is TGTGCCAGCAGTTTGGGCCCGCCGACACCGTACAATGAGCAGTTCTTC. It translates to CASSLGPPTPYNEQFF.

This clonotype was counted ten times or more. The V and J genes are TRBV6-2 or TRBV6-3 and TRBJ2-5; possibly TRBD2 for D (6 bases). The J call may be faulty, since TRBJ2-7 better matches the DNA end. From germline, CDR1 is MNHEY and CDR2 SVGEGT. This CDR3 is 17 amino acids long. The CDR3 loop is CASSYRSGNEKRVEQYF. CDR3 DNA sequence: TGTGCCAGCAGTTATCGGTCAGGGAATGAGAAGCGGGTCGAGCAGTACTTC.

As regards this clonotype: One junction end does not reproduce the germline sequence, and a read error may be involved. This rearrangement joins TRBV12-3 or TRBV12-4 to TRBJ2-3, with D unresolved. The CDR3 is 11 amino acids. The CDR3 spells CARRLTDMQYF. Written as DNA, the CDR3 is TGTGCCAGAAGGCTAACAGATATGCAGTATTTT.

Comments on this clonotype: A much larger clone is a single base away; this may be a read error. The CDR3 coding sequence is TGCGCCAGCAGCTTGGAGAAGGAGACCCGGTACTTC. This codes for CASSLEKETRYF. This chain joins TRBV5-1 and TRBJ2-5; D remains ambiguous. The CDR3 is made up of 12 amino acids. The V gene's germline CDR1 is SGHRS and CDR2 YFSETQ. The full variable domain, with the rest looked up from reference TRBV5-1 and TRBJ2-5, is KAGVTQTPRYLIKTRGQQVTLSCSPISGHRSVSWYQQTPGQGLQFLFEYFSETQRNKGNFPGRFSGRQFSNSRSEMNVSTLELGDSALYLCASSLEKETRYFGPGTRLLVL.

The CDR3 protein is CASSLLSILAEEQYF. The CDR3 DNA sequence: TGTGCCAGCAGTTTACTATCGATACTAGCGGAAGAGCAGTACTTC. The rearrangement uses TRBV12-3 or TRBV12-4 and TRBJ2-7, with 8 positions matching TRBD2. CDR3 length: 15 amino acids. After removal of 2 bases from V and 7 bases from J, the junction contained 10 bases not matched to a gene.

This clonotype occurred a few times. The rearrangement uses TRBV29-1 and TRBJ1-2; D ambiguous. Germline lookup yields CDR1 SQVTM and CDR2 ANQGSEA. V was clipped by 3 bases and J by 0 bases, with 17 bases between them. The CDR3 runs to 16 residues. CDR3 nucleotides: TGCAGCGTTGACCCCCTGGGAGGCGGGTCTAACTATGGCTACACCTTC. This codes for CSVDPLGGGSNYGYTF. The whole variable domain, remainder taken from reference TRBV29-1 and TRBJ1-2, is SAVISQKPSRDICQRGTSLTIQCQVDSQVTMMFWYRQQPGQSLTLIATANQGSEATYESGFVIDKFPISRPNLTFSTLTVSNMSPEDSSIYLCSVDPLGGGSNYGYTFGSGTRLTVV.

This clonotype was observed many times. This chain connects TRBV5-1 to TRBJ2-1, with D perhaps matching TRBD2 (5 bases). The V gene's germline CDR1 is SGHRS and CDR2 YFSETQ. This CDR3 is 16 amino acids long. V shed 0 bases and J shed 0 bases, with 10 bases lying between them. CDR3 sequence reads: CASSLGGAGSYNEQFF. Written as DNA, the CDR3 is TGCGCCAGCAGCTTGGGGGGAGCCGGCTCCTACAATGAGCAGTTCTTC.

This clonotype was recorded many times. The chain couples TRBV7-9 to TRBJ2-4, with D tentatively TRBD2 (5 bases). V lost 5 bases and J lost 0, with 14 bases in between. Looked up from germline, CDR1 is SEHNR and CDR2 is FQNEAQ (reference sequence). The CDR3 contains 16 residues. This chain's CDR3 is CASSPRTDLAKNIQYF. The CDR3 DNA follows: TGTGCCAGCAGCCCACGGACTGATTTAGCCAAAAACATTCAGTACTTC.

Regarding this clonotype: This may be a read error, as it is one base from a much larger clone. The chain recombines TRBV29-1 with TRBJ1-5; 7 bases are shared with TRBD1. Germline lookup yields CDR1 SQVTM and CDR2 ANQGSEA. The V segment lost 7 bases and the J segment 7 bases; nucleotides outside the gene matches: 7. The CDR3 consists of 12 residues. Here the CDR3 reads CSAQTGEQPQHF. The CDR3 DNA reads TGCAGCGCCCAAACAGGGGAGCAGCCCCAGCATTTT.

This clonotype was detected ten times or more. The V gene is TRBV28, the J gene TRBJ1-4, with TRBD1 matching over 9 bases. CDR3 length: 16 amino acids. Trimming took 5 bases from V and 8 from J; bases not matched to a gene: 12. CDR1 is MDHEN and CDR2 is SYDVKM in the germline V gene. CDR3 in DNA: TGTGCCAGCAGTCGAGGGACAGGGAGGCGGGTCGAAAAACTGTTTTTT. Translating it yields CASSRGTGRRVEKLFF.

This clonotype was seen a few times. This chain links TRBV6-2 or TRBV6-3 with TRBJ1-1; no clear D gene. CDR1 and CDR2 (germline): MNHEY, SVGEGT. Between the trimmed V and J ends, which lost 6 bases and 0 bases, there was a span of 20 bases. The CDR3 has 17 residues. This CDR3 reads CASSPNRRRAMNTEAFF. For the CDR3, the DNA is TGTGCCAGCAGCCCTAACAGACGTAGAGCTATGAACACTGAAGCTTTCTTT.

The chain couples TRBV29-1 to TRBJ1-2, with 8 positions matching TRBD1. Germline trimming cut 4 bases from V and 6 bases from J; bases unmatched to any gene: 4. Germline V gene lookup returns CDR1 SQVTM and CDR2 ANQGSEA. The CDR3 runs to 12 residues. As DNA, the CDR3 is TGCAGCGTTGGACAGGGGAGGGATGGCTACACCTTC. Protein: CSVGQGRDGYTF.

This clonotype was picked up many times. The rearrangement uses TRBV14 and TRBJ2-5, with 7 bases fitting TRBD2. V lost 0 bases, J lost 8 bases, and 3 bases stayed unmatched. This CDR3 comprises 13 residues. From germline, CDR1 is SGHDN and CDR2 FVKESK. As DNA, the CDR3 is TGTGCCAGCAGCCAAGATGCTAGCGGTACCCAGTACTTC. Encoded protein: CASSQDASGTQYF.

Worth noting for this clonotype: A much larger clone lies one base from this, so it may be a read error. The V call is TRBV10-3, the J call TRBJ2-1; D might be TRBD2 (6 bases). CDR1 ENHRY and CDR2 SYGVKD come from the germline V gene. The length of the CDR3 is 13 residues. In DNA form, the CDR3 reads TGTGCCTTCAGTGGAGGGAAACTCAATGAGCAGTTCTTC. Translated, it gives CAFSGGKLNEQFF.